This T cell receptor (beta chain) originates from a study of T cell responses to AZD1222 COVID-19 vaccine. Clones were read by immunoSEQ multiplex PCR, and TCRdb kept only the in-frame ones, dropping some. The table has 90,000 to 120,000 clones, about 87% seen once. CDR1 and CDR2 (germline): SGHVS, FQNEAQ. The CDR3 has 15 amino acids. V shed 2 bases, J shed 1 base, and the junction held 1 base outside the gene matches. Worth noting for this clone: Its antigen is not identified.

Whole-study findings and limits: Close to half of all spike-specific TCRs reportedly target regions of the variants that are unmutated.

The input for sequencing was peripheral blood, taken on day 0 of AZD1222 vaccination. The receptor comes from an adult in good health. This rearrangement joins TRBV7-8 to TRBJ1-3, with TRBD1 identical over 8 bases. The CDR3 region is CASSLRTGSGNTIYF. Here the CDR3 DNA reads TGTGCCAGCAGCTTAAGGACAGGGTCTGGAAACACCATATATTTT.